The clone carrying this T cell receptor beta chain appeared a few times. As yet, its antigen is unknown. The study ran its PCR with 60 Vbeta and 13 Jbeta primers. Some clones are missing from TCRdb's copy, which holds only in-frame ones; the method was immunoSEQ multiplex PCR. The repertoire includes about 300,000 clones, just over 85% of them detected once, and approximately 4.3% sits in the top ten. This entry belongs to a study of cytomegalovirus exposure and HLA in healthy donors. Study results and limitations: The dataset shows that most TCR sequences were rare, while some public TCRs occurred in many donors. Upon later analysis, HLA-associated TCR beta chains proved more clonally expanded than other, equally common chains.

The CDR3 length is 13 residues. Germline V gives CDR1 SQVTM, CDR2 ANQGSEA. The ends lost 4 bases at V and 6 bases at J; junction bases unmatched: 5. V is TRBV29-1 and J is TRBJ2-7; 11 positions agree with TRBD2. This TCR came from a man aged 40-55 years in good health and CMV-seropositive. Specimen: PBMCs. The CDR3 protein is CSVATSGASEQYF. The CDR3 nucleotides are TGCAGCGTTGCGACTAGCGGGGCAAGCGAGCAGTACTTC.